Listed here are 9 T cell receptor beta chains from one sample, sequenced in a study of CD8+ T cells in alopecia areata. Sequencing used cDNA as its template, made by extracting RNA and reverse transcribing it. Libraries were prepared by immunoSEQ multiplex PCR; TCRdb keeps only in-frame clonotypes and omits some of them. This table has under 350,000 clones, 55% to 70% appearing once. This sample's treatment: oral pan-JAK inhibitor, 5-10 mg twice daily. Material: CD4+ T cells sorted from blood, obtained at week 24, from a patient treated with tofacitinib. The source of these receptors is a human donor with alopecia areata.

A few counts support this clone. CDR3 bases: TGTGCCAGCAGTTCCGACAGGGCTAGCACAGATACGCAGTATTTT. It specifies CASSSDRASTDTQYF. This chain uses TRBV25-1 with TRBJ2-3; 7 nucleotides agree with TRBD1. The V gene's germline CDR1 is MGHDK and CDR2 SYGVNS. This CDR3 is built from 15 residues. After removal of 5 bases from V and 0 bases from J, the junction contained 5 bases not matched to a gene.

The J gene is TRBJ2-7, the V gene TRBV7-6, with 7 bases fitting TRBD1. This CDR3 region has 17 residues. Germline assignment: CDR1 SGHVS and CDR2 FNYEAQ. The V segment lost 2 bases and the J segment 3 bases; nucleotides outside the gene matches: 13. The CDR3 region is CASSLSLKGTVDYEQYF. As DNA, the CDR3 is TGTGCCAGCAGCTTAAGTCTGAAAGGGACAGTGGACTACGAGCAGTACTTC.

This sequence joins TRBV5-5 and TRBJ1-1; D unclear. Germline loops: CDR1 SGHKS, CDR2 YYEKEE (reference sequence). CDR3 length equals 14 residues. Deletions cut 0 bases from V and 3 bases from J, with 9 bases between. The CDR3 region is CASSLDGLDTEAFF. The DNA of the CDR3 is TGTGCCAGCAGCTTGGATGGGTTGGACACTGAAGCTTTCTTT. The whole variable domain, filled in from reference TRBV5-5 and TRBJ1-1, reads DAGVTQSPTHLIKTRGQQVTLRCSPISGHKSVSWYQQVLGQGPQFIFQYYEKEERGRGNFPDRFSARQFPNYSSELNVNALLLGDSALYLCASSLDGLDTEAFFGQGTRLTVV.

The genes are TRBV23-1 and TRBJ2-4; D remains ambiguous. TRBV23-1 is an ORF; its function is uncertain. The V gene lost 0 bases and the J gene lost 2 bases, with 17 bases spanning the gap. This CDR3 comprises 18 residues. The CDR3: CASSQSRTTSQTKNIQYF. CDR3 in DNA: TGCGCCAGCAGTCAATCGAGAACTACCTCCCAGACCAAAAACATTCAGTACTTC.

This clone was seen only a few times. The CDR3 DNA reads as TGCAGCGTTGAAGATCGACAGGACTACAATGAGCAGTTCTTC. It yields the protein CSVEDRQDYNEQFF. The rearrangement uses TRBV29-1 and TRBJ2-1; tentative D call: TRBD1 (6 bases). CDR1 and CDR2 from the germline V gene are SQVTM and ANQGSEA. The ends were cut back, 0 bases at V and 3 bases at J, with 9 bases in the middle. The CDR3 is 14 amino acids.

A few counts support this clone. Other DNA variants within this sample encode the same CDR3. The chain couples TRBV30 to TRBJ2-5, with D perhaps TRBD1 (6 bases). Looked up from germline, CDR1 is GTSNPN and CDR2 is SVGIG (reference sequence). Trimming took 2 bases from V and 4 from J, leaving 8 bases between them. This CDR3 spans 12 amino acids. The chain's CDR3 is CAWSTGRETQYF. CDR3 bases: TGTGCCTGGAGTACAGGGAGAGAGACCCAGTACTTC.

Only a few counts were recorded for this clone. The chain combines TRBV28 with TRBJ2-5, with a weak D call TRBD2 (7 bases). Germline V gives CDR1 MDHEN, CDR2 SYDVKM. V was shortened by 4 bases and J by 5 bases, with 17 bases between the two germline ends. CDR3 length equals 15 residues. CDR3: CASSSRAGGHETQYF. CDR3 DNA sequence: TGTGCCAGCAGTTCCCGGGCCGGGGGGCACGAGACCCAGTACTTC.

This clone was seen only once. The V and J genes are TRBV27 and TRBJ1-1; the D gene is possibly TRBD1 (6 bases). CDR1 MNHEY and CDR2 SMNVEV come from the germline V gene (reference sequence). This CDR3 is built from 14 residues. The V and J ends lost 2 bases and 4 bases respectively, with 11 bases between them. The CDR3 region is CASSLRGGSTEAFF. CDR3 DNA sequence: TGTGCCAGCAGTTTAAGAGGGGGGAGCACTGAAGCTTTCTTT.

V is TRBV25-1 and J is TRBJ2-7, with D perhaps being TRBD1 or TRBD2 (5 bases each). There are 16 residues in the CDR3. V was shortened by 3 bases and J by 0 bases, with 15 bases between the two germline ends. The germline CDR1 and CDR2 sequences are MGHDK and SYGVNS. This CDR3 is CASSESGLGSSYEQYF. The DNA of the CDR3 is TGTGCCAGCAGTGAGTCAGGGTTGGGGAGCTCCTACGAGCAGTACTTC.